This TCR beta chain stems from a study of shared clonotypes between healthy human individuals. Study-level information: Used for every donor were three CD4 naive, three CD4 memory, two CD8 naive and one CD8 memory plate.

This table comes from immunoSEQ multiplex PCR, and its TCRdb copy is limited to in-frame clones, with some not included. Here the sample spans approximately 980,000 clones, approximately 80% being singletons. Negatively enriched CD4+ T cells were divided by CD45RA into naive and memory. This CDR3 is built from 19 residues. V lost 1 base and J lost 5, with 24 bases in between. Germline CDR1 and CDR2: LGHNT and FRNRAP. The sequence was collected from a man aged 18 to 29 in good health. The sample was memory CD4+ T cells sorted from blood. Subset indicated: CD45RA-negative fraction. The chain recombines TRBV12-5 with TRBJ1-5; D is unresolved. CDR3 nucleotides: TGTGCTAGTGGTTTGGCCCCGAAGGGAATTTGGGAGAGTGATCAGCCCCAGCATTTT. It translates to CASGLAPKGIWESDQPQHF.